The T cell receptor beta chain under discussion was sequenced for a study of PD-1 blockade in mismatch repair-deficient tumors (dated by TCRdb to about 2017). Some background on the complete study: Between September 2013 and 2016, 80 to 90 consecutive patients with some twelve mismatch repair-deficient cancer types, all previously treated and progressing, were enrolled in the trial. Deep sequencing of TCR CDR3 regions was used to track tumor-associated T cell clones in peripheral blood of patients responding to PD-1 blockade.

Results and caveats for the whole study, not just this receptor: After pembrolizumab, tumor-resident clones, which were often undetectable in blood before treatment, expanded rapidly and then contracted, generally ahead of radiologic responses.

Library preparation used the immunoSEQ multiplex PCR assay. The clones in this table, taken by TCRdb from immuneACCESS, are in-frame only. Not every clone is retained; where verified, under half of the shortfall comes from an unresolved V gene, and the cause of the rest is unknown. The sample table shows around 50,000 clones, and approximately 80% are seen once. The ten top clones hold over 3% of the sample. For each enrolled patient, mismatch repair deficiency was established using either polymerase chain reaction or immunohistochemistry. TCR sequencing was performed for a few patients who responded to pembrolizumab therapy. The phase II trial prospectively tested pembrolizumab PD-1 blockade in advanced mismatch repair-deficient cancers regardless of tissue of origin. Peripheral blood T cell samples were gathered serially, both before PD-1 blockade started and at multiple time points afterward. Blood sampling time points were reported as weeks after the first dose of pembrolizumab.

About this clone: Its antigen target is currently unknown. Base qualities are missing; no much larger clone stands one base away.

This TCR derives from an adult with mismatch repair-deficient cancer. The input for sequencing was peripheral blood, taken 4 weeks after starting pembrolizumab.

The nucleotides read TGTGCCACCAGCAGTGGTTATGAACCCGGACTGTTTTTT. It is translated as CATSSGYEPGLFF. Recombination connected TRBV15 to TRBJ1-4, with no confident D gene call. For CDR1 and CDR2, the germline V gene (reference sequence) lists LNHNV and YYDKDF. V was cut back by 3 bases and J by 13 bases, leaving a gap of 15 bases between them. Its CDR3 holds 13 amino acids, cysteine through phenylalanine. The sequence is cut down to CDR3 DNA, 39 bases in frame from base 1.